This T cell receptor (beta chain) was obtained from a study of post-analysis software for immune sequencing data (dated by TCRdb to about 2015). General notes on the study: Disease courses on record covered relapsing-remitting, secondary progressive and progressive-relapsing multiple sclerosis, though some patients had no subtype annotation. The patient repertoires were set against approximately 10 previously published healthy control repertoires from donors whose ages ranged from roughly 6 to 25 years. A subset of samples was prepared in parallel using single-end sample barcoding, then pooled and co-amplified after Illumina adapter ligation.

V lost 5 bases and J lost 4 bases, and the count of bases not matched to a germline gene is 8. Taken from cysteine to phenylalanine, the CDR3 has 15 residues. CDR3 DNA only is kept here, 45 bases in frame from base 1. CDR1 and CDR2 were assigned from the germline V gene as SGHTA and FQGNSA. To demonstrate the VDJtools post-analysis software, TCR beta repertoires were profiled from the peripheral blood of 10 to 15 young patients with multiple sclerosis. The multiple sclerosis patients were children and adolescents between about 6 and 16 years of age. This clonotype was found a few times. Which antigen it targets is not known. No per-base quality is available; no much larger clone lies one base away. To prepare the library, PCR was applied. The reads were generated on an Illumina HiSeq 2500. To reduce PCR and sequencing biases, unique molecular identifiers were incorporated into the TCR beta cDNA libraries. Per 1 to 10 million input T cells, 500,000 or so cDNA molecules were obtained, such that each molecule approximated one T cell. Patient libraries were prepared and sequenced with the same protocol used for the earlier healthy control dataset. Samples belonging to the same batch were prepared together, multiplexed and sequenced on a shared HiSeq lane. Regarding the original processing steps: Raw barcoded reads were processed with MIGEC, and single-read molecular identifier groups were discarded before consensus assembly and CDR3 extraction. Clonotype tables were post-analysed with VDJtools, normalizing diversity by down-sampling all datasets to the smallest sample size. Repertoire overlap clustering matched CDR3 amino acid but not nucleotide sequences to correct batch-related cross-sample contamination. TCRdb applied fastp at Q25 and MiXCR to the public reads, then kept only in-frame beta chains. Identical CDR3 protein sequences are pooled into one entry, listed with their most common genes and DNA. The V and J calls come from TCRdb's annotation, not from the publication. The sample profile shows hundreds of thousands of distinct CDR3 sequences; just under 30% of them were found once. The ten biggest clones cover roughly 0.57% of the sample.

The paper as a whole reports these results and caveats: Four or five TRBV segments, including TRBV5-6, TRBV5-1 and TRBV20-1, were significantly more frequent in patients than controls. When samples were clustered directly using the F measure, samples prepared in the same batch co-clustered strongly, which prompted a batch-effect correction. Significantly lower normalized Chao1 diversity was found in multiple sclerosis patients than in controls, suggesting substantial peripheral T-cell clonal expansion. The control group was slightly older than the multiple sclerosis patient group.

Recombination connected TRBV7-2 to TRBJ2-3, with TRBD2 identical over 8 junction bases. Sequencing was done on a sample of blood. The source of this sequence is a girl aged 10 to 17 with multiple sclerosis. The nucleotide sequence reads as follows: TGTGCCAGCAGCCGGGGGGGCCAGTCGGCAGATACGCAGTATTTT. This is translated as CASSRGGQSADTQYF.